These 31 T cell receptor beta chains came from one sample sequenced in a study of metastatic and nonmetastatic thyroid tumors. With MiXCR, TCRdb reprocessed the PCR reads. The sample holds about 38,000 clones, less than 60% seen once. Every patient was untreated before thyroid surgery. Sequenced: tumor tissue. The receptors here all came from a male donor with papillary thyroid cancer or a benign thyroid nodule (not recorded which). Some clones in this sample may be carry-over from other donors' samples.

The genes are TRBV9 and TRBJ2-1; TRBD2 aligns across 7 bases. J was trimmed by 7 bases and V by 0 bases; bases with no gene match: 10. Germline V CDR1 and CDR2: SGDLS, YYNGEE. The CDR3 spans 16 residues. CDR3 bases: TGTGCCAGCAGCGTAGCTGGGGGAGGGCCAGGGAATGAGCAGTTCTTC. Translated: CASSVAGGGPGNEQFF. Using reference TRBV9 and TRBJ2-1 for the parts outside the CDR3, the full variable domain is DSGVTQTPKHLITATGQRVTLRCSPRSGDLSVYWYQQSLDQGLQFLIQYYNGEERAKGNILERFSAQQFPDLHSELNLSSLELGDSALYFCASSVAGGGPGNEQFFGPGTRLTVL.

The chain couples TRBV5-1 to TRBJ1-2; TRBD1 matches 8 bases. Trimming took 2 bases from V and 2 from J; bases not matched to a gene: 2. The CDR3 is made up of 14 amino acids. Germline CDR1 SGHRS, CDR2 YFSETQ. CDR3 protein: CASSLDRGNYGYTF. The CDR3 nucleotides are TGCGCCAGCAGCTTAGACAGGGGAAACTATGGCTACACCTTC.

This clone was seen only a few times. The gene calls are TRBV12-3 or TRBV12-4 and TRBJ2-3, with 9 bases that match TRBD2. The CDR3 runs 15 residues. V lost 2 bases and J lost 4; bases outside the gene matches: 4. CDR3 bases: TGTGCCAGCAGTTTAAGGGGACTAGCTTCAGATACGCAGTATTTT. Amino acid sequence: CASSLRGLASDTQYF.

This chain joins TRBV28 and TRBJ1-6, with 8 bases identical to TRBD1. The CDR3 is 18 residues long. Germline assignment: CDR1 MDHEN and CDR2 SYDVKM. With V trimmed by 8 bases and J by 0 bases, 12 bases remained unmatched. CDR3 protein: CASSGQGPMSSYNSPLHF. The CDR3 nucleotides are TGTGCCAGCTCCGGACAGGGACCTATGAGCTCCTATAATTCACCCCTCCACTTT. The full variable domain, its missing parts supplied by reference TRBV28 and TRBJ1-6, is DVKVTQSSRYLVKRTGEKVFLECVQDMDHENMFWYRQDPGLGLRLIYFSYDVKMKEKGDIPEGYSVSREKKERFSLILESASTNQTSMYLCASSGQGPMSSYNSPLHFGNGTRLTVT.

This clone was seen a few times. J is TRBJ2-7 and V is TRBV12-3 or TRBV12-4, with D maybe TRBD2 (6 bases). With 5 bases removed from V and 4 bases from J, the gap between germline ends came to 21 bases. This CDR3 has 16 amino acids. The DNA of the CDR3 is TGTGCCAGCAGTCCGGTCCCGGGACTCCGGCGGTACGAGCAGTACTTC. This translates into CASSPVPGLRRYEQYF.

This chain connects TRBV5-1 to TRBJ2-3; TRBD2 aligns across 12 bases. With V trimmed by 0 bases and J by 1 base, 3 bases remained unmatched. From germline, CDR1 is SGHRS and CDR2 YFSETQ. This CDR3 has 17 residues. CDR3 coding DNA: TGCGCCAGCAGCTTGGGGGCTAGCGGGAGGGGCACAGATACGCAGTATTTT. Its translation: CASSLGASGRGTDTQYF.

The J gene is TRBJ2-5, the V gene TRBV20-1; TRBD2 matches 13 bases. V gave up 3 bases and J gave up 5 bases; unmatched junction bases: 12. CDR3 size: 17 residues. CDR1 is DFQATT and CDR2 is SNEGSKA in the germline V gene (reference sequence). CDR3 DNA sequence: TGCAGTGCTAGCCTCCTCCTGACTAGCGGGGGGATGGAGACCCAGTACTTC. The encoded protein is CSASLLLTSGGMETQYF.

This clone has more than one count but fewer than ten. The chain joins TRBV24-1 to TRBJ2-1, with 9 bases identical to TRBD2. The CDR3 extends over 16 amino acids. V shed 3 bases, J shed 5 bases, and the junction held 7 bases outside the gene matches. The germline gives CDR1 KGHDR, CDR2 SFDVKD. The CDR3 DNA sequence: TGTGCCACCAGTGATCAGCTCAAGCGGGAGGACAATGAGCAGTTCTTC. This codes for CATSDQLKREDNEQFF.

The rearrangement links TRBV20-1 to TRBJ1-5; D unresolved. V shed 6 bases and J shed 0 bases, with 12 bases lying between them. Germline CDR1 is DFQATT and CDR2 is SNEGSKA (reference sequence). The CDR3 sequence is 14 residues long. CDR3: CSATAGSSNQPQHF. CDR3 bases: TGCAGTGCAACGGCGGGTAGTAGCAATCAGCCCCAGCATTTT.

The chain has TRBV30 and TRBJ1-2; tentatively, D is TRBD1 (5 bases). The CDR3 is 15 amino acids. Germline V gives CDR1 GTSNPN, CDR2 SVGIG (reference sequence). V shed 1 base and J shed 4 bases, with 16 bases lying between them. CDR3: CAWSAGGAGLYGYTF. The DNA for the CDR3 is TGTGCCTGGAGTGCAGGCGGGGCAGGGCTCTATGGCTACACCTTC.

This clone was detected only once. The V gene is TRBV20-1, the J gene TRBJ2-1; possibly TRBD1 for D (5 bases). Looked up from germline, CDR1 is DFQATT and CDR2 is SNEGSKA (reference sequence). V was shortened by 0 bases and J by 8 bases, with 23 bases between the two germline ends. The CDR3 covers 17 residues. CDR3 sequence (DNA): TGCAGTGCTAGAGATCGGATCACGGTAGCCCAAGGGGATGAGCAGTTCTTC. This gives the protein CSARDRITVAQGDEQFF.

This clone was observed a handful of times. The rearrangement links TRBV10-1 to TRBJ2-2, with D tentatively TRBD2 (6 bases). There are 14 residues in the CDR3. CDR1 WNHNN and CDR2 SYGVQD come from the germline V gene (reference sequence). V lost 7 bases, J lost 1 base, and 10 bases lay in between. The CDR3 reads CASNPGVNTGELFF. In nucleotides, the CDR3 is TGCGCCAGCAATCCGGGGGTGAACACCGGGGAGCTGTTTTTT.

The chain employs TRBV10-3 and TRBJ1-2; tentative D call: TRBD1 (5 bases). Deletions cut 2 bases from V and 6 bases from J, with 16 bases between. The CDR3 spans 15 residues. Germline V gene sequence: CDR1 ENHRY, CDR2 SYGVKD. CDR3 residues: CAISEITQKGNGYTF. CDR3 sequence (DNA): TGTGCCATCAGTGAGATTACACAGAAGGGGAATGGCTACACCTTC.

This clone was seen only a few times. The rearrangement uses TRBV6-2 or TRBV6-3 and TRBJ2-5, with TRBD2 matching over 10 bases. Germline trimming cut 5 bases from V and 5 bases from J; bases unmatched to any gene: 5. The CDR3 runs to 14 residues. Looked up from germline, CDR1 is MNHEY and CDR2 is SVGEGT. The DNA for the CDR3 is TGTGCCAGCAGTACCGGGACTAGCGTTGAGACCCAGTACTTC. Residues: CASSTGTSVETQYF.

The genes are TRBV28 and TRBJ2-1; perhaps TRBD2 as D (7 bases). Germline CDR1 is MDHEN and CDR2 is SYDVKM. V was pared by 7 bases and J by 8 bases, with 24 bases between. The CDR3 consists of 16 residues. The CDR3 loop is CASNRPGRGAIDEQFF. The CDR3 DNA sequence: TGTGCCAGCAACCGCCCAGGCCGGGGGGCCATCGATGAGCAGTTCTTC.

The chain is built from TRBV11-2 and TRBJ1-2; D is uncertain. Germline CDR1 reads SGHAT; CDR2 reads FQNNGV. This CDR3 comprises 12 residues. Trimming removed 5 bases from V and 2 bases from J, with 6 bases in between. CDR3 residues: CASSVGNYGYTF. The CDR3 DNA is TGTGCCAGCAGCGTGGGAAACTATGGCTACACCTTC.

V and J are TRBV7-9 and TRBJ2-2; no firm D call. V lost 1 base, J lost 4 bases, and 4 bases lay in between. This CDR3 has 13 residues. Germline V lookup: CDR1 SEHNR, CDR2 FQNEAQ (reference sequence). This CDR3 is CASSLDPTGELFF. The CDR3 nucleotides are TGTGCCAGCAGCTTAGATCCCACCGGGGAGCTGTTTTTT. The entire variable domain, with the rest obtained from reference TRBV7-9 and TRBJ2-2, is as follows: DTGVSQNPRHKITKRGQNVTFRCDPISEHNRLYWYRQTLGQGPEFLTYFQNEAQLEKSRLLSDRFSAERPKGSFSTLEIQRTEQGDSAMYLCASSLDPTGELFFGEGSRLTVL.

This clone has just a few counts. This chain links TRBV4-2 with TRBJ2-3, with D possibly matching TRBD2 (6 bases). The CDR3 loop spans 15 amino acids. In germline, CDR1 is LGHNA, CDR2 YNFKEQ. With 1 base removed from V and 8 bases from J, the gap between germline ends came to 16 bases. CDR3 nucleotides: TGTGCCAGCAGCCAAGCGGACGGGGGAGTAGTTACGCAGTATTTT. Translated, it gives CASSQADGGVVTQYF.

This clone was seen once. This chain uses TRBV5-5 with TRBJ1-6; no reliable D call. CDR1 and CDR2 (germline): SGHKS, YYEKEE (reference sequence). The CDR3 is 15 amino acids. The V end was cut by 2 bases, the J end by 7 bases, with 13 bases between. Written as DNA, the CDR3 is TGTGCCAGCAGCTTCGCTCGGTCAGACAATTCACCCCTCCACTTT. It encodes CASSFARSDNSPLHF.

In this sample, this clone turned up a few times. Sequence at one end of the junction differs from germline and may be a read error. This chain connects TRBV6-4 to TRBJ2-1; TRBD2 aligns across 12 bases. From germline, CDR1 is MRHNA and CDR2 SNTAGT. The CDR3 is 15 amino acids. In nucleotides, the CDR3 is TGTGCCAGCGGTGACTCGACTAGCGGGAGAAATGAGCAGTTCTTC. Residues: CASGDSTSGRNEQFF.

This clone appeared a few times. The chain uses TRBV28 and TRBJ2-5; the match to TRBD1 covers 9 bases. V was pared by 11 bases and J by 2 bases, with 18 bases of the junction left unmatched. The germline V gene encodes CDR1 MDHEN and CDR2 SYDVKM. This CDR3 has 17 amino acids. The CDR3 sequence: CASGTGGILEGQETQYF. DNA for the CDR3: TGTGCCTCGGGAACAGGGGGCATCTTGGAAGGACAAGAGACCCAGTACTTC. Full variable domain (remainder filled in from reference TRBV28 and TRBJ2-5): DVKVTQSSRYLVKRTGEKVFLECVQDMDHENMFWYRQDPGLGLRLIYFSYDVKMKEKGDIPEGYSVSREKKERFSLILESASTNQTSMYLCASGTGGILEGQETQYFGPGTRLLVL.

This clone is labeled as medium-sized. The chain recombines TRBV7-2 with TRBJ1-6; 7 bases are a match to TRBD1. Germline CDR1 SGHTA, CDR2 FQGNSA. Trimming at V came to 4 bases and at J to 9 bases, leaving 6 bases not matched to a gene. This CDR3 contains 14 residues. The CDR3 region is CASSYDRVTSPLHF. The CDR3 DNA is TGTGCCAGCAGCTACGACAGGGTTACTTCACCCCTCCACTTT. Variable domain in full (rest from reference TRBV7-2 and TRBJ1-6): GAGVSQSPSNKVTEKGKDVELRCDPISGHTALYWYRQSLGQGLEFLIYFQGNSAPDKSGLPSDRFSAERTGGSVSTLTIQRTQQEDSAVYLCASSYDRVTSPLHFGNGTRLTVT.

The gene calls are TRBV6-1 and TRBJ2-1, with 9 bases identical to TRBD2. Germline V gives CDR1 MNHNS, CDR2 SASEGT. The V segment lost 6 bases and the J segment 5 bases; nucleotides outside the gene matches: 2. CDR3 length: 13 residues. The CDR3: CASRREGDNEQFF. The CDR3 DNA sequence: TGTGCCAGCAGGCGGGAGGGCGACAATGAGCAGTTCTTC.

The chain employs TRBV30 and TRBJ2-7; 7 bases map to TRBD1. Germline V gene sequence: CDR1 GTSNPN, CDR2 SVGIG (reference sequence). This CDR3 region has 16 residues. With 6 bases clipped from V and 3 bases from J, the junction kept 17 bases outside the gene matches. CDR3 coding DNA: TGTGCCTGCCTATCCGGGACAGCTCAGGTAAGCTACGAGCAGTACTTC. Its translation is CACLSGTAQVSYEQYF.

The chain has TRBV20-1 and TRBJ1-1; perhaps TRBD1 as D (6 bases). Per germline, CDR1 DFQATT and CDR2 SNEGSKA (reference sequence). The CDR3 spans 15 residues. V was shortened by 3 bases and J by 5 bases, with 19 bases between the two germline ends. The DNA of the CDR3 is TGCAGTGCTAGTGGGTTAGACAGGTACGGGACTGAAGCTTTCTTT. Encoded protein: CSASGLDRYGTEAFF.

This clone occurred a few times. The chain joins TRBV20-1 to TRBJ1-3, with D perhaps TRBD1 (6 bases). Deletions cut 2 bases from V and 0 bases from J, with 17 bases between. The CDR3 loop spans 17 amino acids. From germline, CDR1 is DFQATT and CDR2 SNEGSKA (reference sequence). The CDR3 DNA sequence: TGCAGTGCTAGATCGATGGCAGGGGACCCCTCTGGAAACACCATATATTTT. It specifies CSARSMAGDPSGNTIYF.

This clone was found a few times. The chain recombines TRBV20-1 with TRBJ2-7; D is ambiguous. The germline gives CDR1 DFQATT, CDR2 SNEGSKA (reference sequence). The CDR3 has 13 residues. V was pared by 0 bases and J by 6 bases, with 12 bases between. The CDR3 region is CSAREGSDFEQYF. The CDR3 nucleotides are TGCAGTGCTAGAGAGGGGTCAGATTTCGAGCAGTACTTC.

J is TRBJ1-6 and V is TRBV11-2; D might be TRBD1 (6 bases). The V and J ends lost 4 bases and 10 bases respectively, with 20 bases between them. There are 16 residues in the CDR3. CDR1 SGHAT and CDR2 FQNNGV come from the germline V gene. CDR3 sequence (DNA): TGTGCCAGCAGCTATAAACAACAGGGTTTGGGGTCACCCCTCCACTTT. Protein product: CASSYKQQGLGSPLHF.

This clone was detected only a few times. The chain carries TRBV12-3 or TRBV12-4 and TRBJ2-1; D remains ambiguous. V lost 7 bases to trimming and J lost 0 bases, with 10 bases between them. The CDR3 has 14 residues. CDR3: CASTDKSSYNEQFF. Here the CDR3 DNA reads TGTGCCAGCACTGACAAGAGCTCCTACAATGAGCAGTTCTTC.

This clone was recorded a few times. This chain connects TRBV7-9 to TRBJ1-1; tentatively, D is TRBD1 (5 bases). Germline values: CDR1 SEHNR, CDR2 FQNEAQ (reference sequence). V was cut by 8 bases and J by 1 base, with 8 bases left in between. This CDR3 comprises 12 residues. In nucleotides, the CDR3 is TGTGCCAGCCCAGACAGGAACACTGAAGCTTTCTTT. Translating gives CASPDRNTEAFF.

This chain uses TRBV11-2 with TRBJ2-1, with a possible D match to TRBD2 (5 bases). The length of the CDR3 is 15 residues. Trimming removed 0 bases from V and 5 bases from J, with 11 bases in between. Looked up from germline, CDR1 is SGHAT and CDR2 is FQNNGV. CDR3 DNA: TGTGCCAGCAGCTTAGAACTAGGATTTAACAATGAGCAGTTCTTC. Residues: CASSLELGFNNEQFF.